This T cell receptor (beta chain) came from a study of response to subunit inactivated influenza vaccine. Regarding the study as a whole: It was the authors' suggestion that each seasonal influenza vaccination recruits few new T cells.

TCRdb re-derived calls from the RT-PCR reads in MiXCR, one entry per CDR3 protein. Here the sample spans 170,000 or so distinct CDR3 sequences, over 8.5% being singletons. This clonotype turned up a few times. Its antigen is still unknown. The receptor was isolated from a man aged 50 to 69 who received an inactivated influenza vaccine. The material sequenced was CD8+ T cells sorted from PBMCs, taken about 23 months after vaccination.

The CDR3 DNA reads as TGCGCCAGCAGCCCTACGGACAGATCTAGCACAGATACGCAGTATTTT. Its protein product is CASSPTDRSSTDTQYF. V usage is TRBV4-3 and J usage is TRBJ2-3; D may be TRBD1 (6 bases). The CDR3 runs 16 residues. The V gene lost 4 bases and the J gene lost 0 bases, with 14 bases spanning the gap. Looked up from germline, CDR1 is LGHNA and CDR2 is YSLEER.